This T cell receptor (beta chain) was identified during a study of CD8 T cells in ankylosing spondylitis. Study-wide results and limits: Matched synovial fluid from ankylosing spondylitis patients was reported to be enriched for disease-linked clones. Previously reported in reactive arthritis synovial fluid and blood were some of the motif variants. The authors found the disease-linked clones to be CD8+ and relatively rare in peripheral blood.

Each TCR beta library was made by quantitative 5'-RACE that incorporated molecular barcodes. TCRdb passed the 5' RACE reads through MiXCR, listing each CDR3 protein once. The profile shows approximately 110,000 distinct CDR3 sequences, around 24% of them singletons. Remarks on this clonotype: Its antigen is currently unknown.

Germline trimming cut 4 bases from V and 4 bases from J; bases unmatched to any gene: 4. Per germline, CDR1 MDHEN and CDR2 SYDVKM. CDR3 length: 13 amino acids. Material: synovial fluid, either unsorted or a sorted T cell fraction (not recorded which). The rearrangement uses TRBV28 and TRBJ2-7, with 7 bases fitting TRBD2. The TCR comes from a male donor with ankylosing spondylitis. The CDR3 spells CASSSTSRYEQYV. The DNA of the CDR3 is TGTGCCAGCAGTTCGACTAGCCGATACGAGCAGTACGTC.